The source of this T cell receptor beta chain is a study of cytomegalovirus exposure and HLA in healthy donors. As to this clone: The antigen is not known.

Study observations and caveats: Sequencing likely caused a cluster of highly shared sequence variants.

Healthy bone marrow donors made up the cohort. This CDR3 has 16 amino acids. Per the germline V gene, CDR1 is GTSNPN and CDR2 is SVGIG (reference sequence). Trimming took 3 bases from V and 1 from J, leaving 18 bases between them. Amplification used 60 Vbeta primers and 13 Jbeta primers. TCRdb keeps only in-frame clones here, not all; method: immunoSEQ multiplex PCR. The table includes over 200,000 clones, over 80% detected once. The chain employs TRBV30 and TRBJ1-1, with TRBD1 as a possible D gene (5 bases). The origin of this receptor is a woman in her 40s in good health and CMV-seropositive. The sample consisted of PBMCs. In nucleotides, the CDR3 is TGTGCCTGGAGCGGTGGACAAGGCGGCCAGAACACTGAAGCTTTCTTT. Protein product: CAWSGGQGGQNTEAFF.